This is a list of T cell receptor beta chains from one sample in a study of blood T cell repertoires in COVID-19. The protocol was immunoSEQ multiplex PCR, while the TCRdb copy is restricted to in-frame clones and leaves out a portion. Seen here are around 250,000 clones, roughly 80% observed once, and the top ten hold 4.1%. Material for sequencing was PBMCs or T cells enriched from blood (not recorded which). These TCRs come from a man between 25 and 39 years old with acute COVID-19. Each CDR3 is given with its conserved first and last residue. A D gene is named only where the DNA matches it firmly. Clone size, where shown, is once, few, many, or a class for clones that have expanded.

V: TRBV12-3/TRBV12-4; J: TRBJ1-4; size: few; D: TRBD1; CDR3: CASRYRGNEKLFF; DNA: TGTGCCAGCAGATACAGGGGTAATGAAAAACTGTTTTTT
V: TRBV5-6; J: TRBJ1-5; size: NA; D: NA; CDR3: CASSLRGGGTSNQPQHF; DNA: TGTGCCAGCAGCTTGCGTGGGGGCGGAACAAGCAATCAGCCCCAGCATTTT
V: TRBV5-1; J: TRBJ1-4; size: NA; D: TRBD1; CDR3: CASSLDGTANEKLFF; DNA: TGCGCCAGCAGCTTGGACGGGACAGCTAATGAAAAACTGTTTTTT
V: TRBV6-5; J: TRBJ1-6; size: NA; D: NA; CDR3: CASSYSRGDSPLHF; DNA: TGTGCCAGCAGTTACTCGCGGGGGGACTCACCCCTCCACTTT
V: TRBV6-1; J: TRBJ2-1; size: NA; D: TRBD1; CDR3: CASSDGPSSGGEQFF; DNA: TGTGCCAGCAGTGACGGGCCTTCGTCAGGGGGTGAGCAGTTCTTC
V: TRBV27; J: TRBJ1-6; size: NA; D: TRBD1; CDR3: CASRTGERSSPLHF; DNA: TGTGCCAGCAGGACAGGGGAAAGGAGTTCACCCCTCCACTTT
V: TRBV6-5; J: TRBJ2-6; size: NA; D: NA; CDR3: CASRYPGSGANVLTF; DNA: TGTGCCAGCAGGTACCCGGGCTCTGGGGCCAACGTCCTGACTTTC
V: TRBV9; J: TRBJ2-1; size: NA; D: TRBD2; CDR3: CASSVSGASTSYNEQFF; DNA: TGTGCCAGCAGCGTAAGCGGGGCTTCAACCTCCTACAATGAGCAGTTCTTC
V: TRBV4-1; J: TRBJ1-3; size: NA; D: NA; CDR3: CASSQDPGLGNTIYF; DNA: TGCGCCAGCAGCCAAGATCCAGGGCTTGGAAACACCATATATTTT
V: TRBV2; J: TRBJ2-2; size: NA; D: NA; CDR3: CASSLVNVNTGELFF; DNA: TGTGCCAGCAGTTTAGTGAACGTGAACACCGGGGAGCTGTTTTTT
V: TRBV3-1/TRBV3-2; J: TRBJ2-5; size: NA; D: TRBD2; CDR3: CASSPLGLGKETQYF; DNA: TGTGCCAGCAGCCCCCTGGGACTAGGGAAAGAGACCCAGTACTTC
V: TRBV2; J: TRBJ1-5; size: NA; D: TRBD1; CDR3: CASSKGQGRGNQPQHF; DNA: TGTGCCAGCAGTAAAGGACAGGGCCGGGGCAATCAGCCCCAGCATTTT
V: TRBV7-9; J: TRBJ2-1; size: NA; D: NA; CDR3: CASSLRGVDEQFF; DNA: TGTGCCAGCAGCTTAAGGGGTGTAGATGAGCAGTTCTTC
V: TRBV3-1/TRBV3-2; J: TRBJ2-5; size: NA; D: TRBD2; CDR3: CASSPSSGVETQYF; DNA: TGTGCCAGCAGCCCCTCTAGCGGGGTTGAGACCCAGTACTTC
V: TRBV3-1/TRBV3-2; J: TRBJ1-4; size: NA; D: NA; CDR3: CASSQGLEKLFF; DNA: TGTGCCAGCAGCCAGGGGCTTGAAAAACTGTTTTTT
V: TRBV4-3; J: TRBJ1-1; size: NA; D: TRBD1; CDR3: CASSQGQGGTEAFF; DNA: TGCGCCAGCAGCCAAGGACAGGGAGGAACTGAAGCTTTCTTT